This TCR beta chain is drawn from a study of shared T cell receptors in the human thymus. V lost 11 bases, J lost 2 bases, and 17 bases lay in between. Looked up from germline, CDR1 is SEHNR and CDR2 is FQNEAQ (reference sequence). This CDR3 has 14 residues. The assay was immunoSEQ multiplex PCR, and TCRdb's table has in-frame clones only and misses some. The sample yields roughly 500,000 clones, approximately 78% seen once. The data were also submitted as part of a second study, on human thymus T cells. This second report adds: The donors were infants in Finland with congenital heart defects, otherwise immunologically healthy.

The rearrangement links TRBV7-9 to TRBJ2-3; the D gene is possibly TRBD2 (7 bases). The specimen was thymocytes. The sequence derives from a boy under two years old with a congenital heart defect. DNA of the CDR3: TGTGCCGGGGGGGCTCACACCCCCACAGATACGCAGTATTTT. This encodes CAGGAHTPTDTQYF.